This TCR beta chain is from a study of blood T cells in healthy people across ages. Notes on the study in general: Without sorted subsets, naive and antigen-experienced compartments could not be conclusively compared.

Healthy Russian Caucasian donors spanned ages about 6 to 100 years. Each individual donor underwent a draw of ten milliliters of peripheral blood. V trimming: 7 bases; J trimming: 1 base; junction bases outside the gene matches: 3. Germline V gene data show CDR1 as MNHEY and CDR2 as SVGEGT. The CDR3 runs 13 residues. For this clonotype: Its antigen is unidentified.

A second PCR, run for about 7 to 11 cycles, used a sample-barcoded 5' primer plus a J-beta primer mix. In TCRdb, the 5' RACE reads were re-called with MiXCR into one record per CDR3 protein. The table includes 1.5 million to 2 million distinct CDR3 sequences, around 48% detected once. The gene calls are TRBV6-2 or TRBV6-3 and TRBJ2-7; 8 bases map to TRBD1. The sequenced sample consisted of blood. The receptor comes from a woman in her thirties or forties in good health. This CDR3 reads CASTYRGSYEQYF. The CDR3 DNA follows: TGTGCCAGCACCTACAGGGGGTCCTACGAGCAGTACTTC.